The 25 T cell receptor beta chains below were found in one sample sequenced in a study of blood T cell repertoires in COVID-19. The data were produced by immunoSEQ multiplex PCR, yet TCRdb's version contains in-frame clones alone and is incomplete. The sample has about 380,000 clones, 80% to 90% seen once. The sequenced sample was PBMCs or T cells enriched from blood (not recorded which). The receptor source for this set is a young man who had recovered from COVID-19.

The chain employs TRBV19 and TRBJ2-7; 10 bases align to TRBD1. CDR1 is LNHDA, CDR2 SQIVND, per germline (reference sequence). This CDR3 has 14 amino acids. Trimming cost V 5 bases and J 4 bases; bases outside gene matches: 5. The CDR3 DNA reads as TGTGCCAGTAGTTCCAGACAGGGGGCTTACGAGCAGTACTTC. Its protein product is CASSSRQGAYEQYF.

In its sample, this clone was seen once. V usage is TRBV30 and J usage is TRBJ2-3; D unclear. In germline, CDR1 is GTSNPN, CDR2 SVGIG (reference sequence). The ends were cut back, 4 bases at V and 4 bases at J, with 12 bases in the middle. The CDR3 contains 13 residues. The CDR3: CAWTPGPPDTQYF. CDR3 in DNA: TGTGCCTGGACCCCTGGGCCCCCAGATACGCAGTATTTT.

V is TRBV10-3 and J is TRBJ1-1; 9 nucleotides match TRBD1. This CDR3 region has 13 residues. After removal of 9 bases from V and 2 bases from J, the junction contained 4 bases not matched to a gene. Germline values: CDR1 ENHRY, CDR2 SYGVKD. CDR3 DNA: TGTGCCATAGGGACAGGGCCAAACACTGAAGCTTTCTTT. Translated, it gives CAIGTGPNTEAFF.

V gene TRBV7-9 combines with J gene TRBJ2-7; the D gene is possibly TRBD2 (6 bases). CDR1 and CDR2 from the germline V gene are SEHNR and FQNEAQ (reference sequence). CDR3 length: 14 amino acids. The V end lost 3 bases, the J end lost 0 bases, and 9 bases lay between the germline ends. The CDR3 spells CASSFTGGSYEQYF. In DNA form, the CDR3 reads TGTGCCAGCAGCTTTACCGGGGGCTCCTACGAGCAGTACTTC.

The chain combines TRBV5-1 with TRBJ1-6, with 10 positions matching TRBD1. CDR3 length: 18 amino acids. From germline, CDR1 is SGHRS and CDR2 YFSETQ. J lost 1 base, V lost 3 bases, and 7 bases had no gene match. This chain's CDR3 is CASSYGTGEASYNSPLHF. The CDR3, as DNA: TGCGCCAGCAGCTACGGGACAGGGGAGGCTTCCTATAATTCACCCCTCCACTTT.

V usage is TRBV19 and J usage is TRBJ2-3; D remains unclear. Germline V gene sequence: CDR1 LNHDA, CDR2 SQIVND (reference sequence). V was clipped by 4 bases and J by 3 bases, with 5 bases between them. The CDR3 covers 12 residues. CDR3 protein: CASSTVTDTQYF. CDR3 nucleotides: TGTGCCAGTAGTACGGTAACAGATACGCAGTATTTT.

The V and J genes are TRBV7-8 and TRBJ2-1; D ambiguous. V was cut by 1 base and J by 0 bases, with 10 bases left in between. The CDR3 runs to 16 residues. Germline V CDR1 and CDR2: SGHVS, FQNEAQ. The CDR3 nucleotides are TGTGCCAGCAGCTTAGGGCCGGGTAGCTCCTACAATGAGCAGTTCTTC. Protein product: CASSLGPGSSYNEQFF. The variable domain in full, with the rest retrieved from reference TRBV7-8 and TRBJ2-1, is GAGVSQSPRYKVAKRGQDVALRCDPISGHVSLFWYQQALGQGPEFLTYFQNEAQLDKSGLPSDRFFAERPEGSVSTLKIQRTQQEDSAVYLCASSLGPGSSYNEQFFGPGTRLTVL.

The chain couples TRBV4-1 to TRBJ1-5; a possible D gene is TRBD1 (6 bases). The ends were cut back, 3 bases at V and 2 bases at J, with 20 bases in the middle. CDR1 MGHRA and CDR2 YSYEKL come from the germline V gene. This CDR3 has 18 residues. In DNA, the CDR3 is TGCGCCAGCAGCCATGTGATAAAGGGGGACCCAGGCAATCAGCCCCAGCATTTT. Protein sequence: CASSHVIKGDPGNQPQHF.

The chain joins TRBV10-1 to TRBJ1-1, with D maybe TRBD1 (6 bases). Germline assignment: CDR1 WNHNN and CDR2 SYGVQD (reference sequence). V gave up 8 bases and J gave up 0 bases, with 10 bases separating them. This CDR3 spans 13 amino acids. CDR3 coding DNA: TGCGCCAGCCAAGACAGGATGAACACTGAAGCTTTCTTT. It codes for CASQDRMNTEAFF.

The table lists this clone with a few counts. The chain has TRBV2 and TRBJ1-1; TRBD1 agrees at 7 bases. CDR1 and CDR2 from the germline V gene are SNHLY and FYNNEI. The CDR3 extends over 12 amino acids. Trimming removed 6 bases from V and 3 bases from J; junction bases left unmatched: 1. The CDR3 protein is CASRRGHTEAFF. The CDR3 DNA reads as TGTGCCAGCAGAAGGGGGCACACTGAAGCTTTCTTT.

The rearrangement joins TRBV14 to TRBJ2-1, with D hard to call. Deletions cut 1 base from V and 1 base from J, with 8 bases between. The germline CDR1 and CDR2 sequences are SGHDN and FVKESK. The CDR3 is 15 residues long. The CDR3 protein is CASSQGYGSYNEQFF. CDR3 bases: TGTGCCAGCAGCCAAGGCTACGGGTCCTACAATGAGCAGTTCTTC.

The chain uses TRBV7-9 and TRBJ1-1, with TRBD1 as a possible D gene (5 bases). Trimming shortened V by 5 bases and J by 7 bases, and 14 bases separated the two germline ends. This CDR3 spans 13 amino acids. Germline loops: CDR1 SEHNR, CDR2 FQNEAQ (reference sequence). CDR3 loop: CASSQNSGGEAFF. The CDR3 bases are TGTGCCAGCAGCCAAAATTCGGGGGGTGAAGCTTTCTTT.

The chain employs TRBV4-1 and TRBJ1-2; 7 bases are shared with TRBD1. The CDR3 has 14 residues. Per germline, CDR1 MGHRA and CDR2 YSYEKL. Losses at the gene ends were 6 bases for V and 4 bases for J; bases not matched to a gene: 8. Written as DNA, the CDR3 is TGCGCCAGCAGTACATACGGGACAGCCTATGGCTACACCTTC. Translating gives CASSTYGTAYGYTF.

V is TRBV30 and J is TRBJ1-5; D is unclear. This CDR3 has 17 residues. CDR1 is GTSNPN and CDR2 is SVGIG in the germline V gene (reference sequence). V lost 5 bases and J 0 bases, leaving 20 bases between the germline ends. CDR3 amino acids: CAWDGGSGTGSNQPQHF. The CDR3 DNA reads TGTGCCTGGGATGGAGGGTCAGGAACTGGTAGCAATCAGCCCCAGCATTTT. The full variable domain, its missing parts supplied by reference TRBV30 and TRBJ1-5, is SQTIHQWPATLVQPVGSPLSLECTVEGTSNPNLYWYRQAAGRGLQLLFYSVGIGQISSEVPQNLSASRPQDRQFILSSKKLLLSDSGFYLCAWDGGSGTGSNQPQHFGDGTRLSIL.

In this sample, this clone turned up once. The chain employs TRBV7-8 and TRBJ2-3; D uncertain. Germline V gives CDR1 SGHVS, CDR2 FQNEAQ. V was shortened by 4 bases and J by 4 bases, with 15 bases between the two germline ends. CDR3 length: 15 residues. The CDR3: CASSSPVKPSDTQYF. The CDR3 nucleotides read TGTGCCAGCAGCTCGCCCGTAAAGCCCTCAGATACGCAGTATTTT.

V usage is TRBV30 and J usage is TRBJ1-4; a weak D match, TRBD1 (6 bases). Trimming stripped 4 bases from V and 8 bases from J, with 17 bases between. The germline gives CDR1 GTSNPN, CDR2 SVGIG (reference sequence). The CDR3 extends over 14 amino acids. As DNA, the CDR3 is TGTGCCTGGACCCCGGGGGGGCGATGGGAAAAACTGTTTTTT. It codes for CAWTPGGRWEKLFF.

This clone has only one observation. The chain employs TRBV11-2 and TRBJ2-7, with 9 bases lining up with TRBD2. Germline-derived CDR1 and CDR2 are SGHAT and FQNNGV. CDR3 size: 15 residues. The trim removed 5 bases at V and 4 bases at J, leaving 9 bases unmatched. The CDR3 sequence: CASSPAGGLGYEQYF. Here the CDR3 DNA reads TGTGCCAGCAGCCCGGCGGGGGGGCTCGGTTACGAGCAGTACTTC.

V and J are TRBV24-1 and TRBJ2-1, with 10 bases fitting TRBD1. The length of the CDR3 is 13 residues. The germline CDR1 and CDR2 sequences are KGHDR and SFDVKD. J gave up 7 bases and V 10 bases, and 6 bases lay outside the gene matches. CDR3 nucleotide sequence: TGTGCCACACAGGACAGGGGGTGGAATGAGCAGTTCTTC. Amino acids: CATQDRGWNEQFF.

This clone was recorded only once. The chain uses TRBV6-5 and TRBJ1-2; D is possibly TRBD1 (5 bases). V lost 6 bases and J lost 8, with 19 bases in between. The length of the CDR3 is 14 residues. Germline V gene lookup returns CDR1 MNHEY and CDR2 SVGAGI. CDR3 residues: CASRTNPGGDGYTF. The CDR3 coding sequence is TGTGCCAGCAGGACAAACCCGGGAGGGGACGGCTACACCTTC.

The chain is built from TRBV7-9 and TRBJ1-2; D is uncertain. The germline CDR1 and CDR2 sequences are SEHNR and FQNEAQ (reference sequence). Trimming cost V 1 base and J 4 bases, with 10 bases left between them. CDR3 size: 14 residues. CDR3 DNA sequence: TGTGCCAGCAGCTTAGATCGTCTCTCCTATGGCTACACCTTC. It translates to CASSLDRLSYGYTF. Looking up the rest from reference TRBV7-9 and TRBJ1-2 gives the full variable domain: DTGVSQNPRHKITKRGQNVTFRCDPISEHNRLYWYRQTLGQGPEFLTYFQNEAQLEKSRLLSDRFSAERPKGSFSTLEIQRTEQGDSAMYLCASSLDRLSYGYTFGSGTRLTVV.

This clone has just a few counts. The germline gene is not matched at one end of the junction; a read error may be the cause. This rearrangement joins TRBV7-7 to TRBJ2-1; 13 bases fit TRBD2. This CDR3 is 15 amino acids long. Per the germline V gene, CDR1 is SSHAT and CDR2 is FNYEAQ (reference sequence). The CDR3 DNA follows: TGTGCTAGCAGCGCACTAGCGGGGGGGAACAATGAGCAGTTCTTC. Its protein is CASSALAGGNNEQFF.

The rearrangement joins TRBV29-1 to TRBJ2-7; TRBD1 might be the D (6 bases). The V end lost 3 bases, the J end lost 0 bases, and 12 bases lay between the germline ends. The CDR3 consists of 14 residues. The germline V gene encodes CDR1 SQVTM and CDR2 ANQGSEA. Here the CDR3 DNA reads TGCAGCGTTGATGGGCAGGGGAGCTCCTACGAGCAGTACTTC. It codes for CSVDGQGSSYEQYF.

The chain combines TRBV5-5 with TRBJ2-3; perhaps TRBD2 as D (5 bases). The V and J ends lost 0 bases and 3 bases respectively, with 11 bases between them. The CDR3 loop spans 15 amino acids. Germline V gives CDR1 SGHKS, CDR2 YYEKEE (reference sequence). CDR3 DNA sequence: TGTGCCAGCAGCTTGGAGGGTCGGAGGACAGATACGCAGTATTTT. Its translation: CASSLEGRRTDTQYF.

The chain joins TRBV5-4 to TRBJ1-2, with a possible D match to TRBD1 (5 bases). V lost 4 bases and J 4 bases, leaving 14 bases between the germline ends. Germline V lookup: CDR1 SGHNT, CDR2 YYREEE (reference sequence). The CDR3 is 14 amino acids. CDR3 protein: CASSTNDRVYGYTF. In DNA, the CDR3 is TGTGCCAGCAGCACCAATGACAGAGTCTATGGCTACACCTTC.

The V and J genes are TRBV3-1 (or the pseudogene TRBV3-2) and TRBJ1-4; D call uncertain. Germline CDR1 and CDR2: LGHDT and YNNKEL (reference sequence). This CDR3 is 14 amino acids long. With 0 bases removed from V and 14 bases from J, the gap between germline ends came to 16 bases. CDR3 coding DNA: TGTGCCAGCAGCCAAGATAGTGCTTCCATAGTGCTGTTTTTT. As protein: CASSQDSASIVLFF.